This T cell receptor beta chain came from a study of blood T cells in healthy people across ages (dated by TCRdb to about 2015). Some background on the complete study: In model experiments, template switching captured roughly one uniquely barcoded TCR beta cDNA molecule for every two T cells. The study measured age-related changes in TCR beta repertoire diversity using deep sequencing normalized with unique cDNA molecular identifiers. Donors were grouped into four age groups: young (average roughly 15 years), middle-aged (roughly 38), aged (around 62) and long-lived (roughly 80). To avoid experimental bias, donors of different ages were distributed randomly across sequencing lanes. The study analyzed two additional independent replicas of 1 million unique cDNA reads from the same blood draw for two donors, one aged 18 to 29 and one aged 80 or older. The paper as a whole reports these results and caveats: As age increased, observed TCR beta diversity per million T cells dropped in a roughly linear way, and a significant reduction was already evident by age 40. Because donor CMV infection status was unknown, age-related changes in expanded clonotypes were potentially confounded. Bulk unsorted PBMC profiling prevented conclusive comparison of naive and antigen-experienced compartments. The percentage of naive T cells measured by flow cytometry correlated strongly with observed TCR beta diversity. Estimates of total diversity from one million sequenced T cells were regarded as lower bounds and underestimates. Compared with the aged group, the long-lived group had more naive CD4+ T cells, fewer expanded clones and increased TCR diversity, suggesting age selection.

Points on this clonotype: Its antigen is unknown. There are no base qualities to consult, and no much larger clone falls within one base.

The library was obtained by 5' RACE. The second PCR ran for roughly 7 to 11 cycles and used a J-beta primer mix along with a sample-barcoded 5' primer. Each TCR beta cDNA molecule received a unique molecular identifier from a template-switch 5' adaptor carrying 12 random nucleotides. Each sample yielded at least 2.5 million CDR3-containing paired-end reads. All of the RNA was converted into first-strand cDNA using the Mint cDNA synthesis kit, with a TRBC-specific oligonucleotide serving as the primer. After uracil-DNA glycosylase treatment, a first 18-cycle PCR used universal primers M1SS and BC2_uni_R on all cDNA. Per the original workflow: For normalization, 1 million high-quality reads, each with a distinct molecular identifier, were randomly selected from each sample. Reads sharing molecular identifiers were discarded rather than binned into consensus sequences. MiTCR, set to a Q25 quality threshold and the strictest error-elimination algorithm, was used for CDR3 identification, clonotype clustering and error correction. Lower-bound total TCR beta diversity was estimated with a nonparametric unseen species model using Euler transformation. TCRdb passed the public sequencing reads through fastp at Q25 and MiXCR, retaining productive beta sequences. Rows are unified per CDR3 protein, each entry keeping the most common DNA and genes. These V and J calls derive from TCRdb rather than the authors' analysis. Within this sample are 1.8 million or so distinct CDR3 sequences, with approximately 39% of them counted one time only. 23% of the sample goes to the ten largest clones.

The roughly 39 donors, aged roughly 6 to 95 years, were systemically healthy Caucasian individuals from Russia. Around 9.7 milliliters of peripheral blood were collected from each donor into EDTA-treated Vacutainer tubes. Ficoll-Paque density-gradient centrifugation was used to isolate PBMCs, with at least 7 million obtained per sample. Trizol reagent was used to extract total RNA from PBMCs, with at least 5 micrograms per sample. The percentages of naive CD45RAhigh/CD27high T cells were determined by flow cytometry on a PBMC aliquot from every donor. At the junction V is shortened by 2 bases and J by 0 bases, with 6 bases in between. From the cysteine up to the phenylalanine, the CDR3 has a length of 14 residues. Solely the CDR3 DNA is kept, with 42 bases framed from the first base. Per the germline V gene (reference sequence), LGHDT is the CDR1 and YNNKEL is the CDR2.

The material sequenced was blood. The chain is encoded by TRBV3-1 joined to TRBJ2-3; the D gene is unclear. This receptor was taken from a human donor in good health. The CDR3 reads as follows: CASSQYLSTDTQYF. The sequenced DNA: TGTGCCAGCAGCCAATATCTCAGCACAGATACGCAGTATTTT.